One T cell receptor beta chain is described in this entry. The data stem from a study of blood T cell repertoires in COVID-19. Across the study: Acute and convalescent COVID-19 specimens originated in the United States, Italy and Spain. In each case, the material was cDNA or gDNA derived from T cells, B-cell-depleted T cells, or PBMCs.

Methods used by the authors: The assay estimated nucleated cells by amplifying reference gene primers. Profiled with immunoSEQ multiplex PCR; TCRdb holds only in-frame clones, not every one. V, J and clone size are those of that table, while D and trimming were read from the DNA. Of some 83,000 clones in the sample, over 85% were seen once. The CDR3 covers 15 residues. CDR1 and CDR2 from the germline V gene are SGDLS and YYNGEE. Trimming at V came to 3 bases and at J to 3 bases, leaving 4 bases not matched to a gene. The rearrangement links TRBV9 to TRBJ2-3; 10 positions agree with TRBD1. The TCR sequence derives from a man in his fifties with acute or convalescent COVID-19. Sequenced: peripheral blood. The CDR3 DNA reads TGTGCCAGCAGCGAGACAGGGGGCTGGACAGATACGCAGTATTTT. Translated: CASSETGGWTDTQYF. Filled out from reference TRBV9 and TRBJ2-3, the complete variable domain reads DSGVTQTPKHLITATGQRVTLRCSPRSGDLSVYWYQQSLDQGLQFLIQYYNGEERAKGNILERFSAQQFPDLHSELNLSSLELGDSALYFCASSETGGWTDTQYFGPGTRLTVL.